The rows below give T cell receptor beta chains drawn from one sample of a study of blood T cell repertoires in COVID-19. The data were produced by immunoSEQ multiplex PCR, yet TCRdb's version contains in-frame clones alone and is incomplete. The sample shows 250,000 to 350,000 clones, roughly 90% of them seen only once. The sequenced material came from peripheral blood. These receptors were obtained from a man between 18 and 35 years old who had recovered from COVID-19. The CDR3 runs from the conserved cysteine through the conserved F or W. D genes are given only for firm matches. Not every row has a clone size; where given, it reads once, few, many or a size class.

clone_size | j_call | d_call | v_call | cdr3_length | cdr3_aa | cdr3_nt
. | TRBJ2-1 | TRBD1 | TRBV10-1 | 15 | CASSESGGRNNEQFF | TGCGCCAGCAGTGAGTCAGGGGGCAGGAATAATGAGCAGTTCTTC
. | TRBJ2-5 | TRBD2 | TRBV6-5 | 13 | CASSDSGSETQYF | TGTGCCAGCAGCGATAGCGGGAGCGAGACCCAGTACTTC
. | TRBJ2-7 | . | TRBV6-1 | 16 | CASSVGGALLSYEQYF | TGTGCCAGCAGTGTGGGGGGGGCCCTCCTCTCCTACGAGCAGTACTTC
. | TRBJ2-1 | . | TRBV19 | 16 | CASSIVGRADYNEQFF | TGTGCCAGTAGTATAGTTGGCAGGGCGGACTACAATGAGCAGTTCTTC
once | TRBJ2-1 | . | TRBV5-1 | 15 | CASNSAVGTYNEQFF | TGCGCCAGCAATAGTGCAGTGGGGACTTACAATGAGCAGTTCTTC
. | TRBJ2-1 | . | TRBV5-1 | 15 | CASSLAPSSYNEQFF | TGCGCCAGCAGCTTGGCTCCGAGCTCCTACAATGAGCAGTTCTTC
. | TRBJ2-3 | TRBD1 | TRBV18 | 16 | CASSPQGTGKADTQYF | TGTGCCAGCTCACCACAAGGGACAGGCAAAGCAGATACGCAGTATTTT
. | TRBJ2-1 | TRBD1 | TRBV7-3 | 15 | CASSRGQGGFEEQFF | TGTGCCAGCAGCAGAGGACAGGGGGGATTCGAGGAGCAGTTCTTC
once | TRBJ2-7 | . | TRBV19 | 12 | CASSPGSYEQYF | TGTGCCAGTAGTCCGGGGTCCTACGAGCAGTACTTC
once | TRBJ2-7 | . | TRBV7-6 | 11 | CASSTGSEQYF | TGTGCCAGCAGCACAGGGTCCGAGCAGTACTTC
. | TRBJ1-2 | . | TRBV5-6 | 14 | CASSLGGDYYGYTF | TGTGCCAGCAGCTTAGGGGGGGACTACTATGGCTACACCTTC
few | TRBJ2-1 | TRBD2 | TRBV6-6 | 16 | CASSYSSGAYGGEQFF | TGTGCCAGCAGTTACTCGAGCGGGGCCTACGGGGGTGAGCAGTTCTTC
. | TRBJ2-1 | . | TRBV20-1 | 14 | CSASLRSRANEQFF | TGCAGTGCTAGTTTGCGGAGCCGAGCCAATGAGCAGTTCTTC
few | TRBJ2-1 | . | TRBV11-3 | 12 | CASSSQGDEQFF | TGTGCCAGCAGCTCCCAGGGCGATGAGCAGTTCTTC
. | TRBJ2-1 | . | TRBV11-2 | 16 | CASSPALSWGLLEQFF | TGTGCCAGCAGCCCGGCGCTGTCGTGGGGCCTTTTGGAGCAGTTCTTC
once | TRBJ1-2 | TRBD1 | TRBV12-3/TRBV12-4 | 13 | CASSGQGGYGYTF | TGTGCCAGCAGCGGACAGGGTGGCTATGGCTACACCTTC
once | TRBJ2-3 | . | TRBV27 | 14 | CASRDPAGTDTQYF | TGTGCCAGCAGGGATCCTGCGGGCACAGATACGCAGTATTTT
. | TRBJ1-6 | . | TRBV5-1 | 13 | CASSLDSRSPLHF | TGCGCCAGCAGCTTGGACAGTAGGTCACCCCTCCACTTT
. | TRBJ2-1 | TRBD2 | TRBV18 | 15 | CASSPPGTRVHEQFF | TGTGCCAGCTCACCACCCGGGACTAGGGTTCATGAGCAGTTCTTC
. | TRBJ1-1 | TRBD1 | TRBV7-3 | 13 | CASSPDRDLRAFF | TGTGCCAGCAGCCCCGACAGGGACCTGAGGGCTTTCTTT